This T cell receptor beta chain is drawn from a study of blood T cells in healthy people across ages. Study-level findings and limits: Without sorted subsets, naive and antigen-experienced compartments could not be conclusively compared.

A word on this clonotype: Its antigen remains unknown.

It was with a sample-barcoded 5' primer and a J-beta primer mix that a second PCR of about 7 to 12 cycles was run. Every cDNA was tagged by a template-switch adaptor with 12 random nucleotides. TCRdb itself ran the 5' RACE reads through MiXCR, one entry per CDR3 protein. Found here are about 1 million distinct CDR3 sequences, 35% to 55% of them singletons; the top ten hold 18%. Sample: blood. The receptor was isolated from a woman aged 55-70 years in good health.

DNA of the CDR3: TGTGCCAGCAGTCGCGAGGGTGGCTGGGGCACAGATACGCAGTATTTT. Its translation is CASSREGGWGTDTQYF. The gene calls are TRBV7-3 and TRBJ2-3; a weak D match, TRBD2 (5 bases). V was shortened by 6 bases and J by 1 base, with 17 bases between the two germline ends. Germline V lookup: CDR1 SGHTA, CDR2 FQGTGA. The CDR3 length is 16 residues.